This T cell receptor (beta chain) was retrieved from a study of T cells after somatic rescue of genetic block. Profiled with immunoSEQ multiplex PCR; TCRdb holds only in-frame clones, not every one. The sample consists of some 68,000 clones, just over 90% of them appearing once. V lost 1 base to trimming and J lost 7 bases, with 11 bases between them. This CDR3 is built from 13 residues. The germline CDR1 and CDR2 sequences are SGHDT and YYEEEE. The material sequenced was peripheral blood mononuclear cells (PBMCs). The sequence was collected from a man aged 25-40 years. This chain links TRBV5-6 with TRBJ1-2; D is unresolved. CDR3 DNA sequence: TGTGCCAGCAGCTTGATTAGGGCGGGTGGCTACACCTTC. Its protein is CASSLIRAGGYTF.